What follows are 20 T cell receptor beta chains derived from one specimen sequenced in a study of T cell changes during pregnancy in multiple sclerosis. Profiling relied on immunoSEQ multiplex PCR, and the TCRdb table lists in-frame clones only, not all of them. The table shows 24,000 or so clones, with about 89% occurring only once. Here the sequenced sample was CD8+ T cells from peripheral blood mononuclear cells, taken in the first trimester of pregnancy. These receptors were taken from a female donor in good health, enrolled as a control in a pregnancy study.

This clone appeared once. The chain links TRBV4-1 to TRBJ2-1; D is possibly TRBD2 (7 bases). CDR3 size: 18 residues. The germline V and J ends were trimmed by 0 bases and 5 bases, with 20 bases remaining between them. CDR1 MGHRA and CDR2 YSYEKL come from the germline V gene. In DNA, the CDR3 is TGCGCCAGCAGCCAAGAAGGGTCCATGGCGGGGGCCAACAATGAGCAGTTCTTC. Amino acid sequence: CASSQEGSMAGANNEQFF.

The genes are TRBV27 and TRBJ2-7; possible D gene TRBD2, 6 bases. The V end lost 7 bases, the J end lost 4 bases, and 11 bases lay between the germline ends. The CDR3 runs to 12 residues. Germline V CDR1 and CDR2: MNHEY, SMNVEV (reference sequence). CDR3 in amino acids: CASNKTSYEQYF. CDR3 bases: TGTGCCAGCAACAAGACTAGTTACGAGCAGTACTTC.

This sequence joins TRBV7-9 and TRBJ2-5, with D perhaps matching TRBD1 or TRBD2 (5 bases each). The J call may be incorrect, as the DNA end agrees better with TRBJ2-7. CDR1 is SEHNR, CDR2 FQNEAQ, per germline (reference sequence). This CDR3 spans 13 amino acids. The CDR3 DNA follows: TGTGCCAGCAGCCTGGGACGGGACTACGAGCAGTACTTC. Protein product: CASSLGRDYEQYF.

This clone was counted a single time. The J gene is TRBJ2-7, the V gene TRBV6-4; TRBD1 agrees at 7 bases. Germline V gene lookup returns CDR1 MRHNA and CDR2 SNTAGT. V was clipped by 5 bases and J by 6 bases; unmatched bases: 4. The CDR3 totals 12 residues. For the CDR3, the DNA is TGTGCCAGCAGTAGGGACAGTGCCGAGCAGTACTTC. Protein sequence: CASSRDSAEQYF.

The V call is TRBV30, the J call TRBJ1-2, with D uncertain. CDR3 length: 12 residues. Trimming left V 2 bases short and J 4 bases short, with 8 bases between. Germline values: CDR1 GTSNPN, CDR2 SVGIG (reference sequence). CDR3 DNA sequence: TGTGCCTGGAGTCCGACTTCCTATGGCTACACCTTC. Its protein product is CAWSPTSYGYTF.

The chain combines TRBV5-6 with TRBJ1-5, with D perhaps matching TRBD1 (5 bases). The V gene lost 4 bases and the J gene lost 7 bases, with 9 bases spanning the gap. Germline loops: CDR1 SGHDT, CDR2 YYEEEE. The CDR3 contains 12 residues. DNA for the CDR3: TGTGCCAGCAGCCAGGGTGGCCAGCCCCAGCATTTT. Encoded protein: CASSQGGQPQHF.

The rearrangement uses TRBV19 and TRBJ2-5, with TRBD1 matching over 7 bases. The J segment lost 0 bases and the V segment lost 9 bases, leaving 7 bases of the junction unmatched. The germline CDR1 and CDR2 sequences are LNHDA and SQIVND (reference sequence). This CDR3 comprises 14 residues. The CDR3 nucleotides read TGTGCCAGCTCCGGGACAGAGTACCAAGAGACCCAGTACTTC. Translating it yields CASSGTEYQETQYF.

J is TRBJ2-3 and V is TRBV6-1, with TRBD2 as a possible D gene (6 bases). The CDR3 consists of 12 residues. Germline CDR1 MNHNS, CDR2 SASEGT. The V and J ends lost 6 bases and 2 bases respectively, with 6 bases between them. The CDR3 region has the DNA TGTGCCAGCAGGGACTACACAGATACGCAGTATTTT. This codes for CASRDYTDTQYF.

For this clone: Other DNA sequences in this sample translate to the same CDR3. The chain couples TRBV6-4 to TRBJ2-1; 12 nucleotides match TRBD2. J was trimmed by 5 bases and V by 3 bases; bases with no gene match: 2. Germline CDR1 MRHNA, CDR2 SNTAGT. The CDR3 covers 15 residues. CDR3 DNA: TGTGCCAGCAGTGAACTAGCGGGGGGTCACAATGAGCAGTTCTTC. Translation gives CASSELAGGHNEQFF.

The chain joins TRBV7-9 to TRBJ1-1, with D tentatively TRBD1 (5 bases). The ends were cut back, 5 bases at V and 1 base at J, with 11 bases in the middle. CDR3 length: 14 residues. The germline V gene encodes CDR1 SEHNR and CDR2 FQNEAQ (reference sequence). CDR3 residues: CASSSPGQNTEAFF. In nucleotides, the CDR3 is TGTGCCAGCAGCAGCCCTGGACAGAACACTGAAGCTTTCTTT. Complete variable domain (other parts from reference TRBV7-9 and TRBJ1-1): DTGVSQNPRHKITKRGQNVTFRCDPISEHNRLYWYRQTLGQGPEFLTYFQNEAQLEKSRLLSDRFSAERPKGSFSTLEIQRTEQGDSAMYLCASSSPGQNTEAFFGQGTRLTVV.

This chain joins TRBV27 and TRBJ1-6; 7 bases fit TRBD1. Germline values: CDR1 MNHEY, CDR2 SMNVEV (reference sequence). The CDR3 contains 14 residues. Trimming removed 2 bases from V and 7 bases from J; junction bases left unmatched: 2. CDR3 DNA: TGTGCCAGCAGTTTAGGAGGGGGCAATTCACCCCTCCACTTT. It is translated as CASSLGGGNSPLHF.

The chain carries TRBV11-3 and TRBJ2-1, with 11 bases fitting TRBD2. This CDR3 is built from 15 residues. Germline trimming cut 5 bases from V and 6 bases from J; bases unmatched to any gene: 6. Germline assignment: CDR1 SGHNT and CDR2 YENEEA. CDR3 loop: CASSKTSGSLNEQFF. The CDR3 nucleotides are TGTGCCAGCAGCAAAACTAGCGGGAGCCTCAATGAGCAGTTCTTC.

V is TRBV5-5 and J is TRBJ1-4, with TRBD1 identical over 7 bases. CDR3 length: 15 amino acids. V trimming: 0 bases; J trimming: 8 bases; junction bases outside the gene matches: 7. CDR1 is SGHKS and CDR2 is YYEKEE in the germline V gene (reference sequence). The CDR3 DNA reads as TGTGCCAGCAGCTTGGCGGCTCAGGGGGTAGAAAAACTGTTTTTT. Its protein product is CASSLAAQGVEKLFF.

The chain employs TRBV18 and TRBJ2-7; the match to TRBD2 covers 8 bases. The junction had 4 bases not matched to a gene; V was cut back by 3 bases and J by 3 bases. The CDR3 spans 14 residues. Germline assignment: CDR1 KGHSH and CDR2 LQKENI. For the CDR3, the DNA is TGTGCCAGCTCACCCGGACTAGCAAACTACGAGCAGTACTTC. Its protein product is CASSPGLANYEQYF.

The rearrangement links TRBV14 to TRBJ1-6, with TRBD1 identical over 8 bases. V trimming: 5 bases; J trimming: 8 bases; junction bases outside the gene matches: 5. CDR1 is SGHDN and CDR2 is FVKESK in the germline V gene. CDR3 size: 14 residues. The CDR3 coding sequence is TGTGCCAGCAGCTTCGGGACAGGCTATTCACCCCTCCACTTT. Translated: CASSFGTGYSPLHF.

CDR3 sequence: CAISGPSVYEQYF. DNA for the CDR3: TGTGCCATCAGTGGACCTAGCGTCTACGAGCAGTACTTC. This chain connects TRBV10-3 to TRBJ2-7; possible D gene TRBD2, 6 bases. V was clipped by 4 bases and J by 3 bases, with 10 bases between them. CDR3 length: 13 residues. Germline values: CDR1 ENHRY, CDR2 SYGVKD.

This clone was picked up a small number of times. The chain uses TRBV6-1 and TRBJ1-5; 7 bases match TRBD1. CDR1 and CDR2 (germline): MNHNS, SASEGT. V lost 7 bases, J lost 5 bases, and 5 bases stayed unmatched. The CDR3 sequence is 13 residues long. The CDR3, as DNA: TGTGCCAGCACCCCGGGACAGCATCAGCCCCAGCATTTT. This encodes CASTPGQHQPQHF.

The CDR3 sequence: CASSLPQGARVYGYTF. CDR3 DNA: TGTGCCAGCAGTTTACCCCAGGGGGCGAGAGTCTATGGCTACACCTTC. The rearrangement links TRBV28 to TRBJ1-2, with TRBD1 matching over 8 bases. Germline-derived CDR1 and CDR2 are MDHEN and SYDVKM. The CDR3 runs 16 residues. Trimming removed 2 bases from V and 4 bases from J; junction bases left unmatched: 9.

This chain links TRBV15 with TRBJ2-1; 11 nucleotides match TRBD2. The CDR3 has 16 amino acids. V lost 0 bases, J lost 8 bases, and 6 bases stayed unmatched. Germline loops: CDR1 LNHNV, CDR2 YYDKDF (reference sequence). The DNA for the CDR3 is TGTGCCACCAGCAGAGACTTTAGCGGGGGGGCCGATGAGCAGTTCTTC. Translating it yields CATSRDFSGGADEQFF.

The chain has TRBV28 and TRBJ2-3; 7 nucleotides line up with TRBD1. Germline V gives CDR1 MDHEN, CDR2 SYDVKM. The CDR3 is 17 residues long. With 4 bases clipped from V and 2 bases from J, the junction kept 12 bases outside the gene matches. CDR3 amino acids: CASSSGPDTGDTDTQYF. As DNA, the CDR3 is TGTGCCAGCAGTTCTGGACCCGACACAGGGGACACAGATACGCAGTATTTT.